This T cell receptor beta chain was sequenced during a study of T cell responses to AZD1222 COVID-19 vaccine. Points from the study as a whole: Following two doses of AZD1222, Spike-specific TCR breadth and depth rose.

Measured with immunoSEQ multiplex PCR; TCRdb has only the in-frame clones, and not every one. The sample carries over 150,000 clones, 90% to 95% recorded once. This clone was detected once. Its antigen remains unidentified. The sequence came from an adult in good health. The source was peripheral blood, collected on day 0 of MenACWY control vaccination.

DNA of the CDR3: TGTGCCAGCAGCCATGTACTAGCGGGAGTCGAGGAGCAGTTCTTC. This codes for CASSHVLAGVEEQFF. The V gene is TRBV14, the J gene TRBJ2-1; 11 positions match TRBD2. V lost 3 bases, J lost 10 bases, and 8 bases stayed unmatched. The CDR3 runs 15 residues. Germline V gene data show CDR1 as SGHDN and CDR2 as FVKESK.